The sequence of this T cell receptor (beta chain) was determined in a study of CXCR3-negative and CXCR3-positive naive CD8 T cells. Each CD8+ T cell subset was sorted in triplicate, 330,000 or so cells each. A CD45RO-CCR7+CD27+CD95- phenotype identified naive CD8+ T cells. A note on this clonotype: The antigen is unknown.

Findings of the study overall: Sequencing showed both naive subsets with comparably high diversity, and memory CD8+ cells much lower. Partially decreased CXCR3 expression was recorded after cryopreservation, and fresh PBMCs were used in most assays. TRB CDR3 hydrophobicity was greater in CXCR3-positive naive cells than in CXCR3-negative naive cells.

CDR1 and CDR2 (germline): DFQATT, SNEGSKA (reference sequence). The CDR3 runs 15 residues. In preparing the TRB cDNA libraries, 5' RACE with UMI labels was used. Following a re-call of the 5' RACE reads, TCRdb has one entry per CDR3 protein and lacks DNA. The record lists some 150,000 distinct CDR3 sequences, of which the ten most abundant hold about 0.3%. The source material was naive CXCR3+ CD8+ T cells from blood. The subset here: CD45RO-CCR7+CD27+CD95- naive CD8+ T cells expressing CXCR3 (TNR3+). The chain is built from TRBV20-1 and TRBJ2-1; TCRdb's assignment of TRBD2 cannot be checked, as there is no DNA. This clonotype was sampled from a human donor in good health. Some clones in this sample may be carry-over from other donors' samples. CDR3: CSARATSGGDHEQFF.